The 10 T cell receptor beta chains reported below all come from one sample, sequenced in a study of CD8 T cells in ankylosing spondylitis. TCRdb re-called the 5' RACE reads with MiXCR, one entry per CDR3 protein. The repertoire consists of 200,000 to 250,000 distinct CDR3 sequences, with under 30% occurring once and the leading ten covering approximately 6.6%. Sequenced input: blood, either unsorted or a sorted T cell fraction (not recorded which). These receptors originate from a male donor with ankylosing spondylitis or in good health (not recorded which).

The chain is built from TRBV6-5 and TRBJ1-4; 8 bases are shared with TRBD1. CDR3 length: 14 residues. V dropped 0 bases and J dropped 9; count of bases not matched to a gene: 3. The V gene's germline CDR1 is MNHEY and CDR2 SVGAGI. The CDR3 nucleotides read TGTGCCAGCAGTTACTCGGGACAGGTCAAAAAACTGTTTTTT. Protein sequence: CASSYSGQVKKLFF.

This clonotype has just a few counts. The CDR3 nucleotides read TGTGCCAGCAGTGCGGTCGACGGCAATGAGCAGTTCTTC. This sequence encodes CASSAVDGNEQFF. This sequence joins TRBV6-4 and TRBJ2-1; D not resolved. This CDR3 is built from 13 residues. The germline CDR1 and CDR2 sequences are MRHNA and SNTAGT. Trimming removed 4 bases at V and 6 bases at J, with 10 bases between.

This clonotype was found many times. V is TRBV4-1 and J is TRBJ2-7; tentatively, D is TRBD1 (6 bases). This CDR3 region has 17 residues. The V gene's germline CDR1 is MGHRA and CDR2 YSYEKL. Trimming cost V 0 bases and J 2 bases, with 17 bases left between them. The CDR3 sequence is CASSQDPKGTWAYEQYF. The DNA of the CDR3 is TGCGCCAGCAGCCAAGATCCTAAGGGGACATGGGCCTACGAGCAGTACTTC.

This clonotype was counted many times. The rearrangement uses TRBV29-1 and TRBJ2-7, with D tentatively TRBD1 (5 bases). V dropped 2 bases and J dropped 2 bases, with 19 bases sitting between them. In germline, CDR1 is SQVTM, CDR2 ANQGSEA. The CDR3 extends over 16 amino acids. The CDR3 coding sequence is TGCAGCGTTGAAAAAGTGCCAGGGTCAAGCCCCTACGAGCAGTACTTC. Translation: CSVEKVPGSSPYEQYF.

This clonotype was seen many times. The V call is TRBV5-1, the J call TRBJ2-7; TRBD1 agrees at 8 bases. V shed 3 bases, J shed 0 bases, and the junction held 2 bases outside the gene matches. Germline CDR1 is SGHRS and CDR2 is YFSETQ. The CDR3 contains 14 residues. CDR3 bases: TGCGCCAGCAGCTCAGGACAGGGCTCCTACGAGCAGTACTTC. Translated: CASSSGQGSYEQYF.

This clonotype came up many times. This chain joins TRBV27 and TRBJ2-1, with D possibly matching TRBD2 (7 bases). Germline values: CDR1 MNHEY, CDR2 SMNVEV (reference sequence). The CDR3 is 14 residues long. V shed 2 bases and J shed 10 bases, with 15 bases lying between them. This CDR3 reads CASSLRRGGLEQFF. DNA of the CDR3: TGTGCCAGCAGTTTACGGAGGGGGGGACTCGAGCAGTTCTTC.

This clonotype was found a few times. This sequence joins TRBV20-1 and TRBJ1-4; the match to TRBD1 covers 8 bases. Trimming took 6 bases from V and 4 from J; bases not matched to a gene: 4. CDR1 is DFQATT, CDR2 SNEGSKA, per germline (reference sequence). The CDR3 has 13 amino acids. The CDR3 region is CSATRGLNEKLFF. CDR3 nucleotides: TGCAGTGCCACCAGGGGGCTTAATGAAAAACTGTTTTTT.

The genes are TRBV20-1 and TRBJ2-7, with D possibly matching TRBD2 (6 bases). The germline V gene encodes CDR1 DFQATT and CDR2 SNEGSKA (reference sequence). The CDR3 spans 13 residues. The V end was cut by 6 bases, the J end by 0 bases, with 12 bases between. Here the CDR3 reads CSAPSESSYEQYF. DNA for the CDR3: TGCAGTGCACCTAGCGAAAGCTCCTACGAGCAGTACTTC.

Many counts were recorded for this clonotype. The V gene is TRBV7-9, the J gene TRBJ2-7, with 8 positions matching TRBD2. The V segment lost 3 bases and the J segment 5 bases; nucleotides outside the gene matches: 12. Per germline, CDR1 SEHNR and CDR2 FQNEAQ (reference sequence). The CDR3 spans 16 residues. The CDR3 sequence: CASSLSSGNIPNEQYF. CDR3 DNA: TGTGCCAGCAGCTTGAGTAGCGGGAATATACCTAACGAGCAGTACTTC.

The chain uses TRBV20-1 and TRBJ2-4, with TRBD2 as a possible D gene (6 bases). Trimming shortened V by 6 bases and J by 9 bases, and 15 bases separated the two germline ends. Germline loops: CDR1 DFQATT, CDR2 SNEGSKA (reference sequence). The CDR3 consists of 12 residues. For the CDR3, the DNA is TGCAGTGCCACGGGGGTGGATGTCATTCAGTACTTC. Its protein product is CSATGVDVIQYF.